The TCR beta chain under discussion was sequenced for a study of blood T cell repertoires in COVID-19. This table comes from immunoSEQ multiplex PCR, and its TCRdb copy is limited to in-frame clones, with some not included. This table holds around 200,000 clones, 70% to 90% found once. After removal of 6 bases from V and 8 bases from J, the junction contained 12 bases not matched to a gene. Germline V gene lookup returns CDR1 LNHNV and CDR2 YYDKDF (reference sequence). The CDR3 runs to 15 residues. The origin of this receptor is a young woman who had recovered from COVID-19. The chain has TRBV15 and TRBJ2-1; TRBD1 matches at 8 bases. The sequenced material came from peripheral blood. The CDR3: CATRAGGGTGDEQFF. The CDR3 bases are TGTGCCACCAGAGCAGGGGGCGGGACGGGCGATGAGCAGTTCTTC. Together with reference TRBV15 and TRBJ2-1, the CDR3 gives the full variable domain: DAMVIQNPRYQVTQFGKPVTLSCSQTLNHNVMYWYQQKSSQAPKLLFHYYDKDFNNEADTPDNFQSRRPNTSFCFLDIRSPGLGDTAMYLCATRAGGGTGDEQFFGPGTRLTVL.